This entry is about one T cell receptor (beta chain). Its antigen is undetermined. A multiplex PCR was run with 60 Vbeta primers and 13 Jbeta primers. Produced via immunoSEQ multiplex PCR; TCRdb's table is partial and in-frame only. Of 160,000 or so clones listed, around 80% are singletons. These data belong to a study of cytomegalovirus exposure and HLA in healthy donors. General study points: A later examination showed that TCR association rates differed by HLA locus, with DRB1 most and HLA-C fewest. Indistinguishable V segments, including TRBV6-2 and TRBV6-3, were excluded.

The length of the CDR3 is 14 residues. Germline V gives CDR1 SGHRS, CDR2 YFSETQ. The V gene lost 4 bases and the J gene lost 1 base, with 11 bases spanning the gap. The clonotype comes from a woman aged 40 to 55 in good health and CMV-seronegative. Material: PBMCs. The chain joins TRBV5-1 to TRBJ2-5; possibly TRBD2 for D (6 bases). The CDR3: CASSQRGTQETQYF. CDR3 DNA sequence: TGCGCCAGCAGCCAACGGGGGACCCAAGAGACCCAGTACTTC.